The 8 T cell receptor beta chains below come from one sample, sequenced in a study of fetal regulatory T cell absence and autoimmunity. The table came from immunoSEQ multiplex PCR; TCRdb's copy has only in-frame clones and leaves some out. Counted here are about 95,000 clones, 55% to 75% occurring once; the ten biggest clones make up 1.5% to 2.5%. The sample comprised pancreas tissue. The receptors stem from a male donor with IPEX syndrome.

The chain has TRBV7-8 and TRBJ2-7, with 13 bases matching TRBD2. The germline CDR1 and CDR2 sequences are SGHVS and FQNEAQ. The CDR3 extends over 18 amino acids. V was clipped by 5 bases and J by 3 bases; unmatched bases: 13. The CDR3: CASSLPLLTSGGYYEQYF. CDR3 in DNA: TGTGCCAGCAGCCTACCGTTGCTGACTAGCGGGGGGTACTACGAGCAGTACTTC.

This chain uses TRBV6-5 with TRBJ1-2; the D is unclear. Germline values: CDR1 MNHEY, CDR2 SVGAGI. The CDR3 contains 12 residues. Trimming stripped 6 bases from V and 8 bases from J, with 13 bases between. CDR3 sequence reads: CASRAPIGGYTF. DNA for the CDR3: TGTGCCAGCAGGGCCCCCATTGGGGGCTACACCTTC.

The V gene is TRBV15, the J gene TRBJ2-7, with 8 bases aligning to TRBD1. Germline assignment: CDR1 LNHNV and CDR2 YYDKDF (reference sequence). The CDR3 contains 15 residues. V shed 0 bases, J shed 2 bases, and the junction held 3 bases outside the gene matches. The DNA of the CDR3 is TGTGCCACCAGCAGAGATCCAGGGGGCGCCTACGAGCAGTACTTC. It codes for CATSRDPGGAYEQYF. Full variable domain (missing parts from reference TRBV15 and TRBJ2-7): DAMVIQNPRYQVTQFGKPVTLSCSQTLNHNVMYWYQQKSSQAPKLLFHYYDKDFNNEADTPDNFQSRRPNTSFCFLDIRSPGLGDTAMYLCATSRDPGGAYEQYFGPGTRLTVT.

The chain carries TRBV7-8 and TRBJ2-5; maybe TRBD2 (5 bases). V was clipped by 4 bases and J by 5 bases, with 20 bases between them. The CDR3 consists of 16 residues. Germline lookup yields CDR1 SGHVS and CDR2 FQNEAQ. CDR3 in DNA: TGTGCCAGCAGCTGGGCGAACATCCCAGGCGGGGAGACCCAGTACTTC. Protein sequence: CASSWANIPGGETQYF.

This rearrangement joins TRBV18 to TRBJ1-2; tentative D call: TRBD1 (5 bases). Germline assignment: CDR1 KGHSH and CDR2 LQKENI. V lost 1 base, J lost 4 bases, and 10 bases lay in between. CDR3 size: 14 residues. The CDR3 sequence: CASSPRQGGYGYTF. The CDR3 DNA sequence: TGTGCCAGCTCACCACGGCAGGGTGGCTATGGCTACACCTTC.

Written as DNA, the CDR3 is TGTGCCAGCAGTTTATTAGCGGGGCAAGAGACCCAGTACTTC. Protein: CASSLLAGQETQYF. This sequence joins TRBV27 and TRBJ2-5, with 8 bases that match TRBD2. Losses at the gene ends were 1 base for V and 2 bases for J; bases not matched to a gene: 0. Germline values: CDR1 MNHEY, CDR2 SMNVEV (reference sequence). The CDR3 extends over 14 amino acids.

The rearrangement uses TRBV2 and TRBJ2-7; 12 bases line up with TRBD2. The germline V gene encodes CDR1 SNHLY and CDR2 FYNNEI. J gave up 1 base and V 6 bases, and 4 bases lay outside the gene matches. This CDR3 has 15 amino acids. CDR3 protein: CASSRLAGESYEQYF. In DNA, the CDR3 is TGTGCCAGCAGCAGACTAGCGGGAGAGTCCTACGAGCAGTACTTC.

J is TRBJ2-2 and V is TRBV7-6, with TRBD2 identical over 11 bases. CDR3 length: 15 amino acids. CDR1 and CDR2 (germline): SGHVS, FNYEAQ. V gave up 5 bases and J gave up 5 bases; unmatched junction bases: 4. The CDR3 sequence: CASSKRLAGTGELFF. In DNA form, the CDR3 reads TGTGCCAGCAGCAAAAGACTAGCGGGGACCGGGGAGCTGTTTTTT.